The clone carrying this T cell receptor beta chain was counted between two and nine times. This specimen belongs to a study of blood T cell repertoires in COVID-19. Study details: COVID-19 samples collected from the United States, Italy and Spain covered acute and convalescent phases. Nucleic acid was either cDNA or gDNA, and it came from T cells, B-cell-depleted T cells, or PBMCs.

V was cut by 2 bases and J by 4 bases, with 12 bases left in between. The CDR3 covers 15 residues. Germline CDR1 and CDR2: MDHEN and SYDVKM. Authors' analysis steps: Reference gene primer amplification gave estimated nucleated cell counts. Sequencing was performed with immunoSEQ multiplex PCR; in TCRdb, only in-frame clones are kept and a portion is missing. For V, J and clone size, that table is used; D and trimming come from the DNA. The top ten clones hold around 12% of a sample with fewer than 250,000 clones, roughly four fifths of them seen once. This chain uses TRBV28 with TRBJ1-3; TRBD1 is a possible D gene (6 bases). The TCR originated in a woman in her forties or fifties with acute or convalescent COVID-19. The sequenced sample consisted of peripheral blood. The CDR3 sequence is CASSLPGTRGNTIYF. The CDR3 DNA reads TGTGCCAGCAGTTTACCCGGGACAAGAGGAAACACCATATATTTT.